The 4 T cell receptor beta chains below all came from one sample that was sequenced in a study of T-cell reconstitution after alpha-beta-depleted transplantation in children. TCRbeta library preparation incorporated unique molecular identifiers. TCRdb ran MiXCR on the PCR reads and lists one entry per CDR3 protein. The sample yields 500,000 to 650,000 distinct CDR3 sequences, around 10% seen once. This material consisted of PBMCs, mostly from graft donor cells, taken 180 days after TCRalphabeta/CD19-depleted stem cell transplant. The receptors come from a female patient between 2 and 15 years old who had a stem cell transplant for aplastic anemia, so the T cells may come from the graft donor.

This clonotype was seen a handful of times. This chain connects TRBV19 to TRBJ1-5, with a possible D match to TRBD1 (6 bases). This CDR3 has 13 residues. CDR1 and CDR2 (germline): LNHDA, SQIVND (reference sequence). Trimming pared 8 bases from V and 5 bases from J, leaving 13 bases between. The DNA for the CDR3 is TGTGCCAGTGGGGACCACAGGGATCAGCCCCAGCATTTT. Translated: CASGDHRDQPQHF.

The gene calls are TRBV5-6 and TRBJ2-1; TRBD2 matches at 12 bases. The junction had 9 bases not matched to a gene; V was cut back by 1 base and J by 7 bases. Germline-derived CDR1 and CDR2 are SGHDT and YYEEEE. The CDR3 is 17 amino acids. This chain's CDR3 is CASSLWLAGGPGNEQFF. CDR3 nucleotide sequence: TGTGCCAGCAGCTTGTGGCTAGCGGGAGGGCCCGGGAATGAGCAGTTCTTC.

The chain uses TRBV7-2 and TRBJ2-7; the D gene could be TRBD1 or TRBD2 (7 bases each). The CDR3 loop spans 16 amino acids. Between the trimmed V and J ends, which lost 6 bases and 2 bases, there was a span of 20 bases. Germline V gene sequence: CDR1 SGHTA, CDR2 FQGNSA. In nucleotides, the CDR3 is TGTGCCAGCAGTCGTGACTCAGGGGGAGGGACCTACGAGCAGTACTTC. It encodes CASSRDSGGGTYEQYF. The full variable domain, its missing parts supplied by reference TRBV7-2 and TRBJ2-7, is GAGVSQSPSNKVTEKGKDVELRCDPISGHTALYWYRQSLGQGLEFLIYFQGNSAPDKSGLPSDRFSAERTGGSVSTLTIQRTQQEDSAVYLCASSRDSGGGTYEQYFGPGTRLTVT.

This clonotype was counted between two and nine times. V and J are TRBV29-1 and TRBJ2-1, with 14 bases lining up with TRBD2. CDR1 and CDR2 from the germline V gene are SQVTM and ANQGSEA. The CDR3 covers 15 residues. The J segment lost 5 bases and the V segment lost 4 bases, leaving 4 bases of the junction unmatched. The CDR3 DNA is TGCAGCGTTGGTGGACTAGCGGGAGGAAACAATGAGCAGTTCTTC. Residues: CSVGGLAGGNNEQFF.